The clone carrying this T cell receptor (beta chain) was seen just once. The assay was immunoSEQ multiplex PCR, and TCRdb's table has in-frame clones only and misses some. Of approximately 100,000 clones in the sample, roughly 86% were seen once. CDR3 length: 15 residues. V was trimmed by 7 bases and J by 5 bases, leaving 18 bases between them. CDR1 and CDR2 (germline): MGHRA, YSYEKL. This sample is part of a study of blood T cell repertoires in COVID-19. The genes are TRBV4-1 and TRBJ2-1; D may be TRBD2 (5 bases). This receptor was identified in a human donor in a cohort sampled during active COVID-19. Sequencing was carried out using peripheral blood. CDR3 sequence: CASNRRGLTDNEQFF. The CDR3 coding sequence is TGCGCCAGCAACCGCCGGGGTCTGACCGACAATGAGCAGTTCTTC.